This T cell receptor beta chain was sequenced in a study of CD8 T cells in ankylosing spondylitis. Study outcomes and limitations: What seemed typical of ankylosing spondylitis blood was a TCR beta motif built from several highly homologous variants. Relatively rare in peripheral blood, disease-linked clones were also CD8+.

Germline V gene data show CDR1 as SNHLY and CDR2 as FYNNEI. The CDR3 totals 16 residues. Trimming took off 3 bases at V and 2 bases at J, with 14 bases between the two ends. This clonotype turned up a few times. Its antigen is unidentified. Each CDR3 protein gets one entry after TCRdb re-called the 5' RACE reads with MiXCR. The profile covers about 540,000 distinct CDR3 sequences, with roughly an eighth appearing a single time and about 6.8% taken by the ten largest. Specimen: blood, either unsorted or a sorted T cell fraction (not recorded which). The chain combines TRBV2 with TRBJ1-5; no reliable D call. The TCR was taken from a male donor with ankylosing spondylitis. This chain's CDR3 is CASSEVATVGNQPQHF. Here the CDR3 DNA reads TGTGCCAGCAGTGAGGTTGCGACTGTGGGCAATCAGCCCCAGCATTTT.